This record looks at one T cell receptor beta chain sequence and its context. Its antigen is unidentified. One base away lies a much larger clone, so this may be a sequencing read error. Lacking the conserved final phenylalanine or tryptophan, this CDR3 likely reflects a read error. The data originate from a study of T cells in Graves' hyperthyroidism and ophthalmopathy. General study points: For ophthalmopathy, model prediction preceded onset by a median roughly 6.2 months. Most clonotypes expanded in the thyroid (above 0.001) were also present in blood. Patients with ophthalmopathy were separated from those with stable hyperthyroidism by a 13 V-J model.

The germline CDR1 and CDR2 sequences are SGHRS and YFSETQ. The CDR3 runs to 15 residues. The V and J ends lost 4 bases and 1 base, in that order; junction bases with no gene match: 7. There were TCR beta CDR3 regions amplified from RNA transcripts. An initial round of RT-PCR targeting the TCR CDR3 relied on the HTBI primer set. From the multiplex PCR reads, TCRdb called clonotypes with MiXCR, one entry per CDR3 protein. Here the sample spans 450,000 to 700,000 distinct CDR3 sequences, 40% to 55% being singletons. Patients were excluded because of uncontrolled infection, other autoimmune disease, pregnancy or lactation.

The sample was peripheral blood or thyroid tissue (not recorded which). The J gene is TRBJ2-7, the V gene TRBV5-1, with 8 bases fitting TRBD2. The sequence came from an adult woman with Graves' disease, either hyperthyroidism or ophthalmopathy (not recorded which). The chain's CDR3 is CASSQFPSGSYEQYC. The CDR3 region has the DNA TGCGCCAGCAGCCAATTTCCTAGCGGGTCCTACGAGCAGTACTGC.